These 26 T cell receptor beta chains originate from one sample sequenced in a study of cytomegalovirus exposure and HLA in healthy donors. In the PCR, 60 Vbeta and 13 Jbeta primers were used. Sequencing was performed with immunoSEQ multiplex PCR; in TCRdb, only in-frame clones are kept and a portion is missing. Among fewer than 150,000 clones listed, 60% to 80% were seen once. The sequenced material came from PBMCs. These TCRs come from a woman aged 45-59 years in good health and CMV-seronegative.

V is TRBV7-2 and J is TRBJ2-2; 7 bases are a match to TRBD2. Germline CDR1 is SGHTA and CDR2 is FQGNSA. The CDR3 runs 16 residues. The J segment lost 2 bases and the V segment lost 1 base, leaving 4 bases of the junction unmatched. CDR3 in amino acids: CASSLGPGLNTGELFF. The CDR3 DNA sequence: TGTGCCAGCAGCTTAGGTCCGGGACTAAACACCGGGGAGCTGTTTTTT.

The chain has TRBV5-1 and TRBJ1-1; 8 bases agree with TRBD1. This CDR3 is 13 amino acids long. Germline V gene lookup returns CDR1 SGHRS and CDR2 YFSETQ. The J segment lost 5 bases and the V segment lost 3 bases, leaving 3 bases of the junction unmatched. The DNA for the CDR3 is TGCGCCAGCAGCTGGACAGGGAGTACTGAAGCTTTCTTT. This gives the protein CASSWTGSTEAFF.

The V call is TRBV5-4, the J call TRBJ1-6, with 7 bases aligning to TRBD1. This CDR3 is 14 amino acids long. With V trimmed by 3 bases and J by 5 bases, 2 bases remained unmatched. Looked up from germline, CDR1 is SGHNT and CDR2 is YYREEE (reference sequence). CDR3 region: CASSWDRNNSPLHF. The CDR3 DNA reads TGTGCCAGCAGCTGGGACAGAAATAATTCACCCCTCCACTTT.

This clone was seen a handful of times. This rearrangement joins TRBV6-6 to TRBJ1-2; D is unclear. The CDR3 contains 12 residues. The V and J ends lost 4 bases and 6 bases respectively, with 9 bases between them. Germline V gene sequence: CDR1 MNHNY, CDR2 SVGAGI (reference sequence). The CDR3 loop reads CASSLRKNGYTF. CDR3 bases: TGTGCCAGCAGTTTGAGAAAGAATGGCTACACCTTC.

The rearrangement links TRBV4-1 to TRBJ2-5; D is unclear. The CDR3 covers 16 residues. The ends were cut back, 1 base at V and 1 base at J, with 13 bases in the middle. Germline lookup yields CDR1 MGHRA and CDR2 YSYEKL. CDR3 region: CASSQGKARPQETQYF. The CDR3, as DNA: TGCGCCAGCAGCCAAGGGAAGGCTAGACCCCAAGAGACCCAGTACTTC.

V and J are TRBV28 and TRBJ2-7; D perhaps matches TRBD2 (7 bases). CDR3 length: 12 amino acids. V lost 5 bases and J lost 4, with 9 bases in between. Germline V gives CDR1 MDHEN, CDR2 SYDVKM. CDR3 DNA: TGTGCCAGCAGTAGGGGGGGTTACGAGCAGTACTTC. Translated, it gives CASSRGGYEQYF.

V is TRBV6-5 and J is TRBJ2-5; weak D call: TRBD2 (7 bases). The ends were cut back, 7 bases at V and 4 bases at J, with 16 bases in the middle. There are 14 residues in the CDR3. Germline assignment: CDR1 MNHEY and CDR2 SVGAGI. CDR3 residues: CASTKLGGRETQYF. CDR3 DNA: TGTGCCAGCACCAAACTGGGGGGGCGAGAGACCCAGTACTTC.

This chain links TRBV4-3 with TRBJ1-4; a possible D gene is TRBD1 (6 bases). CDR3 length: 16 residues. Germline V lookup: CDR1 LGHNA, CDR2 YSLEER. The V end lost 0 bases, the J end lost 8 bases, and 16 bases lay between the germline ends. The CDR3 sequence: CASSQDWGQGQEKLFF. CDR3 bases: TGCGCCAGCAGCCAAGATTGGGGGCAGGGACAAGAAAAACTGTTTTTT.

The chain employs TRBV7-8 and TRBJ2-1; 7 bases match TRBD2. The V segment lost 0 bases and the J segment 8 bases; nucleotides outside the gene matches: 7. The CDR3 runs 15 residues. In germline, CDR1 is SGHVS, CDR2 FQNEAQ. CDR3: CASSLASSGGDEQFF. CDR3 sequence (DNA): TGTGCCAGCAGCTTAGCTTCTAGCGGAGGTGATGAGCAGTTCTTC.

This clone turned up a few times. The junction departs from germline at one end; a sequencing error may be responsible. CDR3 DNA sequence: TGTGCTAGCAGCCCGGGGTTGGGGGAAAAACTGTTTTTT. Translated, it gives CASSPGLGEKLFF. This chain uses TRBV7-7 with TRBJ1-4; no firm D call. There are 13 residues in the CDR3. Looked up from germline, CDR1 is SSHAT and CDR2 is FNYEAQ (reference sequence).

The chain carries TRBV9 and TRBJ2-7; 8 bases are shared with TRBD2. The CDR3 runs 14 residues. With V trimmed by 0 bases and J by 5 bases, 4 bases remained unmatched. Germline-derived CDR1 and CDR2 are SGDLS and YYNGEE. CDR3 sequence: CASSVVRGAHEQYF. CDR3 coding DNA: TGTGCCAGCAGCGTAGTGCGGGGGGCTCACGAGCAGTACTTC.

This clone was detected only a few times. The CDR3 bases are TGTGCCAGCAGGAGTCTACGAGGCAATCAGCCCCAGCATTTT. Translated: CASRSLRGNQPQHF. V is TRBV6-5 and J is TRBJ1-5; no reliable D call. The CDR3 extends over 14 amino acids. V lost 6 bases, J lost 2 bases, and 11 bases lay in between. The germline CDR1 and CDR2 sequences are MNHEY and SVGAGI.

Points on this clone: This specimen includes other DNA sequences encoding the same CDR3. The gene calls are TRBV11-2 and TRBJ1-2, with unresolved D. The CDR3 runs to 12 residues. Germline V CDR1 and CDR2: SGHAT, FQNNGV. Trimming removed 0 bases at V and 6 bases at J, with 5 bases between. Here the CDR3 DNA reads TGTGCCAGCAGCTTAGAGGGAGATGGCTACACCTTC. It translates to CASSLEGDGYTF. The variable domain in full, with the rest retrieved from reference TRBV11-2 and TRBJ1-2, is EAGVAQSPRYKIIEKRQSVAFWCNPISGHATLYWYQQILGQGPKLLIQFQNNGVVDDSQLPKDRFSAERLKGVDSTLKIQPAKLEDSAVYLCASSLEGDGYTFGSGTRLTVV.

This chain joins TRBV4-3 and TRBJ2-7, with 8 nucleotides matching TRBD1. Trimming cost V 1 base and J 3 bases; bases outside gene matches: 2. Germline V gene lookup returns CDR1 LGHNA and CDR2 YSLEER. The length of the CDR3 is 14 residues. CDR3: CASSQVRGHYEQYF. DNA of the CDR3: TGCGCCAGCAGCCAAGTCAGGGGGCACTACGAGCAGTACTTC.

This clone was recorded a few times. V gene TRBV2 combines with J gene TRBJ1-5; 10 bases line up with TRBD1. This CDR3 is 20 amino acids long. Germline CDR1 is SNHLY and CDR2 is FYNNEI. Trimming cost V 3 bases and J 0 bases; bases outside gene matches: 14. CDR3 sequence (DNA): TGTGCCAGCAGTGACCCCGGGACAGGGGAATTCCCCAATAGCAATCAGCCCCAGCATTTT. Translating it yields CASSDPGTGEFPNSNQPQHF. The full variable domain, completed using reference TRBV2 and TRBJ1-5, is EPEVTQTPSHQVTQMGQEVILRCVPISNHLYFYWYRQILGQKVEFLVSFYNNEISEKSEIFDDQFSVERPDGSNFTLKIRSTKLEDSAMYFCASSDPGTGEFPNSNQPQHFGDGTRLSIL.

The chain joins TRBV7-6 to TRBJ2-7; 9 nucleotides line up with TRBD1. Germline V gene lookup returns CDR1 SGHVS and CDR2 FNYEAQ. The CDR3 sequence is 14 residues long. V lost 4 bases, J lost 5 bases, and 6 bases stayed unmatched. The CDR3 nucleotides are TGTGCCAGCAGCTCAAGAAGACAGGGGGACGAGCAGTACTTC. It encodes CASSSRRQGDEQYF.

The chain has TRBV5-4 and TRBJ2-4; 9 nucleotides line up with TRBD2. In germline, CDR1 is SGHNT, CDR2 YYREEE (reference sequence). The CDR3 is 17 residues long. V dropped 0 bases and J dropped 3; count of bases not matched to a gene: 7. CDR3 coding DNA: TGTGCCAGCAGCTTGGCCGGCGAAGCGGGGGGCAAAAACATTCAGTACTTC. Translated: CASSLAGEAGGKNIQYF.

This clone has just a few counts. This chain joins TRBV30 and TRBJ2-2; maybe TRBD1 (6 bases). Trimming took 3 bases from V and 1 from J, leaving 9 bases between them. The CDR3 is 14 amino acids. Germline-derived CDR1 and CDR2 are GTSNPN and SVGIG (reference sequence). CDR3: CAWREDRNTGELFF. CDR3 coding DNA: TGTGCCTGGAGAGAGGACAGGAACACCGGGGAGCTGTTTTTT. The full variable domain, rest sourced from reference TRBV30 and TRBJ2-2, is SQTIHQWPATLVQPVGSPLSLECTVEGTSNPNLYWYRQAAGRGLQLLFYSVGIGQISSEVPQNLSASRPQDRQFILSSKKLLLSDSGFYLCAWREDRNTGELFFGEGSRLTVL.

The chain combines TRBV4-2 with TRBJ1-6, with D hard to call. Germline V gene lookup returns CDR1 LGHNA and CDR2 YNFKEQ. The CDR3 runs 20 residues. Trimming stripped 0 bases from V and 0 bases from J, with 18 bases between. The CDR3 bases are TGTGCCAGCAGCCAAGATAGTCAGAATTACGCTAGCTCCTATAATTCACCCCTCCACTTT. Translation gives CASSQDSQNYASSYNSPLHF.

The J gene is TRBJ2-7, the V gene TRBV7-2, with 8 bases lining up with TRBD2. V shed 5 bases and J 5 bases; nucleotides not matched to a gene: 8. The CDR3 loop spans 14 amino acids. CDR1 is SGHTA and CDR2 is FQGNSA in the germline V gene. CDR3 in amino acids: CASSPGLASNEQYF. The CDR3 DNA is TGTGCCAGCAGCCCCGGACTAGCTTCAAACGAGCAGTACTTC. Full variable domain (rest looked up from reference TRBV7-2 and TRBJ2-7): GAGVSQSPSNKVTEKGKDVELRCDPISGHTALYWYRQSLGQGLEFLIYFQGNSAPDKSGLPSDRFSAERTGGSVSTLTIQRTQQEDSAVYLCASSPGLASNEQYFGPGTRLTVT.

This rearrangement joins TRBV5-1 to TRBJ1-1; the match to TRBD1 covers 8 bases. Germline V lookup: CDR1 SGHRS, CDR2 YFSETQ. The CDR3 sequence is 13 residues long. V was clipped by 4 bases and J by 4 bases; unmatched bases: 3. The CDR3 DNA sequence: TGCGCCAGCAGCGAAGACAGGGGCACTGAAGCTTTCTTT. The encoded protein is CASSEDRGTEAFF. Drawing the rest from reference TRBV5-1 and TRBJ1-1, the complete variable domain is KAGVTQTPRYLIKTRGQQVTLSCSPISGHRSVSWYQQTPGQGLQFLFEYFSETQRNKGNFPGRFSGRQFSNSRSEMNVSTLELGDSALYLCASSEDRGTEAFFGQGTRLTVV.

This chain connects TRBV28 to TRBJ1-2; 11 bases align to TRBD1. This CDR3 contains 16 residues. In germline, CDR1 is MDHEN, CDR2 SYDVKM. Trimming cost V 6 bases and J 1 base; bases outside gene matches: 7. CDR3 residues: CASRLTGQGVNYGYTF. DNA for the CDR3: TGTGCCAGCAGGTTGACGGGACAGGGGGTTAACTATGGCTACACCTTC.

The chain has TRBV9 and TRBJ2-1; TRBD1 agrees at 7 bases. The germline V gene has CDR1 SGDLS and CDR2 YYNGEE. The CDR3 has 15 amino acids. Trimming at V came to 2 bases and at J to 13 bases, leaving 15 bases not matched to a gene. CDR3 in DNA: TGTGCCAGCAGCGTCCTCGGACAGAGTGAAGGGGGCCAGTTCTTC. This gives the protein CASSVLGQSEGGQFF.

The chain recombines TRBV5-1 with TRBJ2-2, with 7 bases identical to TRBD2. This CDR3 is built from 15 residues. V dropped 4 bases and J dropped 5; count of bases not matched to a gene: 8. Germline V gene data show CDR1 as SGHRS and CDR2 as YFSETQ. The CDR3 reads CASSEYRGETGELFF. CDR3 sequence (DNA): TGCGCCAGCAGCGAGTACCGGGGGGAAACCGGGGAGCTGTTTTTT.

V gene TRBV9 combines with J gene TRBJ2-5; D is unclear. Deletions cut 4 bases from V and 5 bases from J, with 18 bases between. The germline V gene encodes CDR1 SGDLS and CDR2 YYNGEE. This CDR3 has 15 residues. This CDR3 reads CASSPEPGGLETQYF. Written as DNA, the CDR3 is TGTGCCAGCAGCCCTGAGCCGGGTGGTTTGGAGACCCAGTACTTC.

V is TRBV28 and J is TRBJ1-1; 7 bases agree with TRBD1. There are 15 residues in the CDR3. Germline values: CDR1 MDHEN, CDR2 SYDVKM. The ends lost 2 bases at V and 0 bases at J; junction bases unmatched: 3. CDR3 sequence reads: CASSLRDRMNTEAFF. CDR3 nucleotide sequence: TGTGCCAGCAGTTTAAGGGACAGAATGAACACTGAAGCTTTCTTT. Based on the CDR3 plus reference TRBV28 and TRBJ1-1, the full variable domain is DVKVTQSSRYLVKRTGEKVFLECVQDMDHENMFWYRQDPGLGLRLIYFSYDVKMKEKGDIPEGYSVSREKKERFSLILESASTNQTSMYLCASSLRDRMNTEAFFGQGTRLTVV.